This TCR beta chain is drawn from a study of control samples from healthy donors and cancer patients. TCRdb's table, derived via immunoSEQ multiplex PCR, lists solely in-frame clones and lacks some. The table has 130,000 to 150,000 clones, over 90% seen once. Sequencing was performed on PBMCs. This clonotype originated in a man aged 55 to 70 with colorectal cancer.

The CDR3 bases are TGTGCCAGCAGCCCGTCAGAGACCCAGTACTTC. This codes for CASSPSETQYF. The rearrangement uses TRBV14 and TRBJ2-5, with D uncertain. The CDR3 is 11 residues long. V was shortened by 4 bases and J by 4 bases, with 4 bases between the two germline ends. Per germline, CDR1 SGHDN and CDR2 FVKESK.